This T cell receptor (beta chain) was captured in a study of T cell responses to AZD1222 COVID-19 vaccine. The data were produced by immunoSEQ multiplex PCR, yet TCRdb's version contains in-frame clones alone and is incomplete. The repertoire consists of under 150,000 clones, with just under 95% occurring once and the leading ten covering about 3%. The CDR3 spans 16 residues. This TCR was recovered from an adult in good health. This specimen was peripheral blood, taken on day 0 of AZD1222 vaccination. The gene calls are TRBV21-1 and TRBJ1-1; TRBD1 is taken as the D call from the table, unchecked against the DNA. TRBV21-1 is a listed pseudogene. CDR3 bases: TGTGCCAGCAGCAAGCGAGACAGGGCTGAAAGCACTGAAGCTTTCTTT. Its protein product is CASSKRDRAESTEAFF.